The 15 T cell receptor beta chains below all came from one sample that was sequenced in a study of cytomegalovirus exposure and HLA in healthy donors. Use of 60 Vbeta and 13 Jbeta primers characterized the PCR. The table came from immunoSEQ multiplex PCR; TCRdb's copy has only in-frame clones and leaves some out. The sample shows 65,000 to 90,000 clones, around three quarters of them seen only once. Material for sequencing was PBMCs. The receptors stem from a man under 40 in good health and CMV-seronegative.

J is TRBJ2-1 and V is TRBV27; the match to TRBD2 covers 9 bases. J lost 4 bases, V lost 3 bases, and 7 bases had no gene match. Germline loops: CDR1 MNHEY, CDR2 SMNVEV (reference sequence). This CDR3 is built from 16 residues. CDR3 sequence reads: CASSFSAGGPYNEQFF. DNA for the CDR3: TGTGCCAGCAGTTTTTCCGCGGGAGGGCCTTACAATGAGCAGTTCTTC.

A word on this clone: The conserved closing phenylalanine or tryptophan is absent in this CDR3, likely reflecting a read error. The DNA is left out, because the CDR3 cannot be placed on it with certainty; the CDR3 is given as TCRdb lists it. The V call is TRBV5-6, the J call TRBJ1-2. Termini included, the CDR3 measures 11 amino acids. Germline V lookup: CDR1 SGHDT, CDR2 YYEEEE. The CDR3 protein is CASSLGGSALL.

This clone was picked up a small number of times. Relative to the germline gene, one junction end is altered; a read error may explain this. The chain carries TRBV5-6 and TRBJ1-2; a weak D match, TRBD1 (5 bases). Germline V gives CDR1 SGHDT, CDR2 YYEEEE. CDR3 length: 15 amino acids. The CDR3: CASSLYPGREYGYPF. The CDR3 DNA sequence: TGTGCCAGCAGCTTGTATCCGGGGCGGGAGTATGGCTACCCCTTC.

This clone showed up just once. This chain links TRBV6-6 with TRBJ1-5, with 8 bases that match TRBD1. The J segment lost 0 bases and the V segment lost 4 bases, leaving 2 bases of the junction unmatched. Germline V gives CDR1 MNHNY, CDR2 SVGAGI (reference sequence). The CDR3 spans 15 residues. The CDR3 bases are TGTGCCAGCAGTTCGACAGGGGTTAGCAATCAGCCCCAGCATTTT. Its translation: CASSSTGVSNQPQHF.

V and J are TRBV28 and TRBJ2-1, with D unresolved. Germline V CDR1 and CDR2: MDHEN, SYDVKM. V was cut by 1 base and J by 9 bases, with 10 bases left in between. CDR3 length: 13 amino acids. The CDR3 bases are TGTGCCAGCAGTTTATTGCGTGGGCGTGAGCAGTTCTTC. This codes for CASSLLRGREQFF.

The count of this clone is one. This sequence joins TRBV7-6 and TRBJ1-1, with D possibly being TRBD1 (5 bases). CDR3 size: 14 residues. V was trimmed by 1 base and J by 1 base, leaving 7 bases between them. Germline CDR1 reads SGHVS; CDR2 reads FNYEAQ. The CDR3 reads CASSLEGQNTEAFF. CDR3 bases: TGTGCCAGCAGCTTAGAAGGACAGAACACTGAAGCTTTCTTT. The full variable domain, with the rest looked up from reference TRBV7-6 and TRBJ1-1, is GAGVSQSPRYKVTKRGQDVALRCDPISGHVSLYWYRQALGQGPEFLTYFNYEAQQDKSGLPNDRFSAERPEGSISTLTIQRTEQRDSAMYRCASSLEGQNTEAFFGQGTRLTVV.

J is TRBJ2-2 and V is TRBV6-6; 7 bases are shared with TRBD2. Germline V gives CDR1 MNHNY, CDR2 SVGAGI (reference sequence). V dropped 7 bases and J dropped 1; count of bases not matched to a gene: 3. The CDR3 totals 14 residues. In nucleotides, the CDR3 is TGTGCCAGCAAGCCTAGCGGGAACACCGGGGAGCTGTTTTTT. Amino acid sequence: CASKPSGNTGELFF.

Only one count was recorded for this clone. The chain couples TRBV9 to TRBJ2-1, with D possibly matching TRBD2 (5 bases). The V gene's germline CDR1 is SGDLS and CDR2 YYNGEE. The V end lost 5 bases, the J end lost 9 bases, and 15 bases lay between the germline ends. The CDR3 length is 13 residues. In DNA form, the CDR3 reads TGTGCCAGCAGTGGAGGAACAGCAGGTGAGCAGTTCTTC. Encoded protein: CASSGGTAGEQFF.

This clone appeared a few times. V gene TRBV9 combines with J gene TRBJ1-4, with 9 bases that match TRBD1. The CDR3 consists of 15 residues. Trimming cost V 7 bases and J 7 bases; bases outside gene matches: 11. The V gene's germline CDR1 is SGDLS and CDR2 YYNGEE. The CDR3 coding sequence is TGTGCCAGCCGTACCCCGGGACAGGGTTTTGAAAAACTGTTTTTT. Its protein product is CASRTPGQGFEKLFF.

This clone was found a few times. The V gene is TRBV27, the J gene TRBJ1-1, with unresolved D. Germline V lookup: CDR1 MNHEY, CDR2 SMNVEV (reference sequence). V lost 0 bases, J lost 4 bases, and 9 bases lay in between. The CDR3 length is 14 residues. The CDR3 reads CASSLSGVGTEAFF. CDR3 nucleotides: TGTGCCAGCAGTTTATCCGGGGTGGGCACTGAAGCTTTCTTT.

The chain is built from TRBV13 and TRBJ2-2; tentatively, D is TRBD1 (6 bases). The germline gives CDR1 PRHDT, CDR2 FYEKMQ (reference sequence). The CDR3 extends over 18 amino acids. V was trimmed by 6 bases and J by 3 bases, leaving 23 bases between them. The CDR3 coding sequence is TGTGCCAGCAGGATCCTCCTCCGAGGGGGTTCGCACACCGGGGAGCTGTTTTTT. This translates into CASRILLRGGSHTGELFF. Based on the CDR3 plus reference TRBV13 and TRBJ2-2, the full variable domain is AAGVIQSPRHLIKEKRETATLKCYPIPRHDTVYWYQQGPGQDPQFLISFYEKMQSDKGSIPDRFSAQQFSDYHSELNMSSLELGDSALYFCASRILLRGGSHTGELFFGEGSRLTVL.

The chain uses TRBV2 and TRBJ2-1, with 10 bases matching TRBD2. The length of the CDR3 is 16 residues. The ends lost 4 bases at V and 7 bases at J; junction bases unmatched: 10. CDR1 is SNHLY, CDR2 FYNNEI, per germline. The CDR3 DNA follows: TGTGCCAGCAGTGTGAGCACTAGCGGGGATCTAAATGAGCAGTTCTTC. Translating it yields CASSVSTSGDLNEQFF.

The gene calls are TRBV19 and TRBJ1-5, with a tentative D call TRBD1 (6 bases). Trimming stripped 4 bases from V and 0 bases from J, with 19 bases between. The CDR3 totals 18 residues. Per the germline V gene, CDR1 is LNHDA and CDR2 is SQIVND (reference sequence). CDR3 loop: CASSTGNYQGYSNQPQHF. The CDR3 DNA sequence: TGTGCCAGTAGTACCGGGAACTATCAGGGGTATAGCAATCAGCCCCAGCATTTT.

The chain combines TRBV11-2 with TRBJ1-2, with TRBD1 identical over 9 bases. Per germline, CDR1 SGHAT and CDR2 FQNNGV. The junction had 6 bases not matched to a gene; V was cut back by 5 bases and J by 5 bases. This CDR3 region has 14 residues. The CDR3 region is CASSLGTGWYGYTF. CDR3 in DNA: TGTGCCAGCAGCCTAGGGACAGGGTGGTATGGCTACACCTTC.

V is TRBV5-4 and J is TRBJ1-2, with TRBD1 matching over 7 bases. The V gene's germline CDR1 is SGHNT and CDR2 YYREEE (reference sequence). Trimming cost V 4 bases and J 6 bases; bases outside gene matches: 6. The CDR3 length is 13 residues. Here the CDR3 reads CASSTQGTHGYTF. CDR3 in DNA: TGTGCCAGCAGCACACAGGGGACCCATGGCTACACCTTC.